Each of the 17 T cell receptor beta chains below was sequenced from the same sample in a study of graft-versus-host responses after intestinal transplantation. These receptors are not linked to any known antigen. Measured with immunoSEQ multiplex PCR; TCRdb has only the in-frame clones, and not every one. The repertoire holds around 84,000 clones, with 80% to 85% as singletons. Sequenced here: unstimulated CD8+ T cells sorted from spleen or lymph node cells, sampled before intestinal transplant. The receptors were sampled from a human donor who received an intestinal transplant.

The chain has TRBV4-1 and TRBJ2-7; TRBD2 matches at 8 bases. Germline V gene lookup returns CDR1 MGHRA and CDR2 YSYEKL. The CDR3 has 15 amino acids. With V trimmed by 4 bases and J by 2 bases, 7 bases remained unmatched. CDR3 region: CASSRRTSRAYEQYF. As DNA, the CDR3 is TGCGCCAGCAGCCGAAGGACTAGCAGAGCCTACGAGCAGTACTTC.

V and J are TRBV19 and TRBJ2-1; perhaps TRBD1 as D (7 bases). The CDR3 is 14 residues long. Trimming removed 2 bases at V and 7 bases at J, with 12 bases between. Germline values: CDR1 LNHDA, CDR2 SQIVND (reference sequence). The CDR3 here is CASSISQGGNEQFF. As DNA, the CDR3 is TGTGCCAGTAGTATAAGCCAGGGGGGAAATGAGCAGTTCTTC. The variable domain in full, with the rest retrieved from reference TRBV19 and TRBJ2-1, is DGGITQSPKYLFRKEGQNVTLSCEQNLNHDAMYWYRQDPGQGLRLIYYSQIVNDFQKGDIAEGYSVSREKKESFPLTVTSAQKNPTAFYLCASSISQGGNEQFFGPGTRLTVL.

This clone was detected only a few times. V is TRBV27 and J is TRBJ1-1; 7 nucleotides line up with TRBD1. The J segment lost 1 base and the V segment lost 0 bases, leaving 2 bases of the junction unmatched. The germline V gene has CDR1 MNHEY and CDR2 SMNVEV (reference sequence). There are 15 residues in the CDR3. CDR3 DNA: TGTGCCAGCAGTTTATCGAAGGGGGCGAACACTGAAGCTTTCTTT. Residues: CASSLSKGANTEAFF.

The J gene is TRBJ1-1, the V gene TRBV7-9; D unclear. The CDR3 loop spans 13 amino acids. Trimming removed 1 base from V and 3 bases from J, with 6 bases in between. Germline V gene data show CDR1 as SEHNR and CDR2 as FQNEAQ (reference sequence). Here the CDR3 reads CASSLVWDTEAFF. The CDR3 DNA reads as TGTGCCAGCAGCTTAGTATGGGACACTGAAGCTTTCTTT.

Notes on this clone: The same CDR3 can be traced to other DNA sequences in this sample. The chain carries TRBV9 and TRBJ2-1; D gene ambiguous. Between the trimmed V and J ends, which lost 3 bases and 4 bases, there was a span of 5 bases. Germline-derived CDR1 and CDR2 are SGDLS and YYNGEE. The CDR3 spans 12 residues. This CDR3 is CASSAVYNEQFF. DNA of the CDR3: TGTGCCAGCAGCGCAGTGTACAATGAGCAGTTCTTC. The entire variable domain, with the rest obtained from reference TRBV9 and TRBJ2-1, is as follows: DSGVTQTPKHLITATGQRVTLRCSPRSGDLSVYWYQQSLDQGLQFLIQYYNGEERAKGNILERFSAQQFPDLHSELNLSSLELGDSALYFCASSAVYNEQFFGPGTRLTVL.

The CDR3 loop is CASSTQGDTQYF. CDR3 coding DNA: TGTGCCAGCAGTACCCAGGGGGACACGCAGTATTTT. The chain combines TRBV6-1 with TRBJ2-3; 7 positions agree with TRBD1. The CDR3 spans 12 residues. From germline, CDR1 is MNHNS and CDR2 SASEGT. V shed 5 bases, J shed 9 bases, and the junction held 5 bases outside the gene matches.

This clone appeared once. The V gene is TRBV19, the J gene TRBJ2-5; 9 bases line up with TRBD1. The J call could be wrong; TRBJ2-7 is a better fit for the DNA end. Germline CDR1 reads LNHDA; CDR2 reads SQIVND (reference sequence). This CDR3 is built from 15 residues. CDR3 nucleotides: TGTGCCAGTAGTATGACACAGGGGGCCGCCTACGAGCAGTACTTC. It yields the protein CASSMTQGAAYEQYF.

The V gene is TRBV11-2, the J gene TRBJ2-1, with a tentative D call TRBD1 (5 bases). Trimming pared 4 bases from V and 0 bases from J, leaving 13 bases between. Germline V CDR1 and CDR2: SGHAT, FQNNGV. This CDR3 has 16 residues. In nucleotides, the CDR3 is TGTGCCAGCAGCTCGACAGCCGACAACTCCTACAATGAGCAGTTCTTC. This gives the protein CASSSTADNSYNEQFF.

V is TRBV5-1 and J is TRBJ2-2; 8 nucleotides agree with TRBD2. CDR1 is SGHRS and CDR2 is YFSETQ in the germline V gene. The J segment lost 6 bases and the V segment lost 5 bases, leaving 3 bases of the junction unmatched. The CDR3 is 13 amino acids. CDR3 DNA: TGCGCCAGCAGGAGCGGGGGAGCCGGGGAGCTGTTTTTT. Translating it yields CASRSGGAGELFF.

The CDR3 DNA reads TGTGCCAGCAGCGGGGAAGGAGACACTGAAGCTTTCTTT. This codes for CASSGEGDTEAFF. V is TRBV9 and J is TRBJ1-1; D unclear. The CDR3 consists of 13 residues. From germline, CDR1 is SGDLS and CDR2 YYNGEE. Trimming pared 3 bases from V and 3 bases from J, leaving 9 bases between.

This chain links TRBV18 with TRBJ2-1; no definite D call. V was shortened by 5 bases and J by 6 bases, with 8 bases between the two germline ends. The CDR3 is 12 amino acids. Germline-derived CDR1 and CDR2 are KGHSH and LQKENI. CDR3 DNA sequence: TGTGCCAGCTCAGGGGTTCCCAATGAGCAGTTCTTC. This codes for CASSGVPNEQFF.

This clone was seen only once. V gene TRBV29-1 combines with J gene TRBJ2-7, with TRBD1 as a possible D gene (6 bases). V lost 1 base to trimming and J lost 2 bases, with 15 bases between them. The CDR3 loop spans 15 amino acids. The germline V gene encodes CDR1 SQVTM and CDR2 ANQGSEA. The CDR3 spells CSVEAPRDTTYEQYF. The CDR3 nucleotides are TGCAGCGTTGAAGCCCCCCGGGACACAACCTACGAGCAGTACTTC.

This sequence joins TRBV27 and TRBJ2-1, with D hard to call. Looked up from germline, CDR1 is MNHEY and CDR2 is SMNVEV (reference sequence). The CDR3 runs to 11 residues. Trimming shortened V by 8 bases and J by 2 bases, and 4 bases separated the two germline ends. CDR3 DNA: TGTGCCAGCTCGGCCTACAATGAGCAGTTCTTC. Its protein is CASSAYNEQFF.

J is TRBJ1-2 and V is TRBV7-3; possibly TRBD1 for D (5 bases). This CDR3 spans 15 amino acids. From germline, CDR1 is SGHTA and CDR2 FQGTGA. Trimming took off 5 bases at V and 6 bases at J, with 19 bases between the two ends. This CDR3 is CASSKERGGLDGYTF. Here the CDR3 DNA reads TGTGCCAGCAGCAAGGAGAGGGGCGGGCTCGATGGCTACACCTTC.

The sample holds one count of this clone. J is TRBJ1-2 and V is TRBV15, with D possibly being TRBD1 (5 bases). Germline lookup yields CDR1 LNHNV and CDR2 YYDKDF (reference sequence). There are 15 residues in the CDR3. V was cut by 0 bases and J by 5 bases, with 13 bases left in between. The DNA of the CDR3 is TGTGCCACCAGCAGAGATTGGGGACTGAGTTATGGCTACACCTTC. Its translation: CATSRDWGLSYGYTF.

The V and J genes are TRBV2 and TRBJ2-5; D is undetermined. Trimming stripped 6 bases from V and 1 base from J, with 9 bases between. Germline V gene lookup returns CDR1 SNHLY and CDR2 FYNNEI. There are 13 residues in the CDR3. CDR3 in DNA: TGTGCCAGCAGCGAATTGAGCCAAGAGACCCAGTACTTC. It specifies CASSELSQETQYF. Full variable domain (outside the CDR3, taken from reference TRBV2 and TRBJ2-5): EPEVTQTPSHQVTQMGQEVILRCVPISNHLYFYWYRQILGQKVEFLVSFYNNEISEKSEIFDDQFSVERPDGSNFTLKIRSTKLEDSAMYFCASSELSQETQYFGPGTRLLVL.

The chain has TRBV7-9 and TRBJ1-4, with TRBD1 matching over 8 bases. Germline lookup yields CDR1 SEHNR and CDR2 FQNEAQ (reference sequence). CDR3 length: 14 amino acids. V shed 6 bases and J 8 bases; nucleotides not matched to a gene: 8. The CDR3 nucleotides are TGTGCCAGCAGTTCGGACAGGGTTGAGGAAAAACTGTTTTTT. Its translation is CASSSDRVEEKLFF.